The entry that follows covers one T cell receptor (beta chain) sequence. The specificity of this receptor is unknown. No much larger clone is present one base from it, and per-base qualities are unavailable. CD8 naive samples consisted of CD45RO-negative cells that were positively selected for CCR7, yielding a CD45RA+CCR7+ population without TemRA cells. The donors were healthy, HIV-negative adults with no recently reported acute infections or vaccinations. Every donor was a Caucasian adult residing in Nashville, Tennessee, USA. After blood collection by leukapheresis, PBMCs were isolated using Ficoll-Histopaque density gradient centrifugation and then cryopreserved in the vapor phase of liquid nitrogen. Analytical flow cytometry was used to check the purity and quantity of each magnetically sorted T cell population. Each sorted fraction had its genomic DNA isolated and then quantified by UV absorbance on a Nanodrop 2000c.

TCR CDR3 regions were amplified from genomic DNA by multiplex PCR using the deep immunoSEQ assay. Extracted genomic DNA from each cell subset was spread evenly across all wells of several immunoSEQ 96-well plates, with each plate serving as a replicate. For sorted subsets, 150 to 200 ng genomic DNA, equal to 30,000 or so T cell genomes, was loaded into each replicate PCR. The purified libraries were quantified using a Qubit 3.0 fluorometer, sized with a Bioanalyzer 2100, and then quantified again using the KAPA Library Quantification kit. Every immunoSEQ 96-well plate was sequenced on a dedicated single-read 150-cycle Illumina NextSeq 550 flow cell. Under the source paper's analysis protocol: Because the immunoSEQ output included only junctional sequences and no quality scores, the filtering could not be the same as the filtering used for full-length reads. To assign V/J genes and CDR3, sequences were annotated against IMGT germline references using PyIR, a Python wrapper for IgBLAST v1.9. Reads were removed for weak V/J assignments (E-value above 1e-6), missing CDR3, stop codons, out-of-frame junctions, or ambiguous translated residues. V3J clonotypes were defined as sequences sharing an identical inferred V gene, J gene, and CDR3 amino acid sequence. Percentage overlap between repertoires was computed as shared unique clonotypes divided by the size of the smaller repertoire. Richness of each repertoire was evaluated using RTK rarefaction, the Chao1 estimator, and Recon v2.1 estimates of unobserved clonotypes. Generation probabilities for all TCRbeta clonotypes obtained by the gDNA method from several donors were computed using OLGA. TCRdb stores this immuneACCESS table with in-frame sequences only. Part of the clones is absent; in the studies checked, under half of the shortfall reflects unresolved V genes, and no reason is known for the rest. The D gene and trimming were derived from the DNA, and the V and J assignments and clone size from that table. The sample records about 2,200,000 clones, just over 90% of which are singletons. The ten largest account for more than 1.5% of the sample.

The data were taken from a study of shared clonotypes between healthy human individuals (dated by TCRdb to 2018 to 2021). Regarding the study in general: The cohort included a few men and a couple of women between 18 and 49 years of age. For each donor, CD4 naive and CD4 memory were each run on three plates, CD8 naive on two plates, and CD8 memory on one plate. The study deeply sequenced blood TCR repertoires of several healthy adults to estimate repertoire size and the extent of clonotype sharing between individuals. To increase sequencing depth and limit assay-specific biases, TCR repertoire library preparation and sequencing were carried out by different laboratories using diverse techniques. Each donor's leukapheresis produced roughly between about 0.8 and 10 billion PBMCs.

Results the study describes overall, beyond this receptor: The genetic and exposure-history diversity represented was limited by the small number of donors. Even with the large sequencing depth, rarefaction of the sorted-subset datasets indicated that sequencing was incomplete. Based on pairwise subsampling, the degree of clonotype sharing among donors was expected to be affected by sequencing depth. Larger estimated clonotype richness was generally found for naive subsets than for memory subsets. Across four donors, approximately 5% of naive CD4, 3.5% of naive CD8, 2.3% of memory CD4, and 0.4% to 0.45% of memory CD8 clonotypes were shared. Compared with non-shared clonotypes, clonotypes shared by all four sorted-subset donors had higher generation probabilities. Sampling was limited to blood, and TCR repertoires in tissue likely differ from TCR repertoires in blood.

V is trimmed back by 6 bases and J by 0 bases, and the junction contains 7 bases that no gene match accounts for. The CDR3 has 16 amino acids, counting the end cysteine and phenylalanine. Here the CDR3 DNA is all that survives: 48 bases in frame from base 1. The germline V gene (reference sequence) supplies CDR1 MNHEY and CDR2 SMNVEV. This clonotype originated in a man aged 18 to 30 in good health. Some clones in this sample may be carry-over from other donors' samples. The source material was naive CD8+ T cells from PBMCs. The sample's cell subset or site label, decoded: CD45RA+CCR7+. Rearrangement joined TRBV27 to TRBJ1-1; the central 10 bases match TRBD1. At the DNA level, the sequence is TGTGCCAGCAGGAAGACAGGGGGCACCCTGAACACTGAAGCTTTCTTT. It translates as CASRKTGGTLNTEAFF.